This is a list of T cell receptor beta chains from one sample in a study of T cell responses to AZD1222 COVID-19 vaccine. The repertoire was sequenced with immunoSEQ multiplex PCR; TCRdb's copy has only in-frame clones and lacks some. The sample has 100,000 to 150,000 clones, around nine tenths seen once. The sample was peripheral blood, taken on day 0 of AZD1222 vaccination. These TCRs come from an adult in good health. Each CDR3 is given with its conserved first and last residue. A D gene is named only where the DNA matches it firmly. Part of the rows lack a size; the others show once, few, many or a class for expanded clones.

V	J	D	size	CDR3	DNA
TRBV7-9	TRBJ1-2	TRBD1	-	CASSPRQGEDYGYTF	TGTGCCAGCAGTCCCCGACAGGGGGAGGACTATGGCTACACCTTC
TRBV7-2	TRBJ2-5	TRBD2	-	CASSPRGLAGVAYQETQYF	TGTGCCAGCAGCCCTCGCGGACTAGCGGGGGTCGCGTACCAAGAGACCCAGTACTTC
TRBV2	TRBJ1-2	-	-	CASMHWDGYTF	TGTGCCAGCATGCACTGGGATGGCTACACCTTC
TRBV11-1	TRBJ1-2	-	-	CASSLAGGKSYTF	TGTGCCAGCAGCTTAGCAGGGGGAAAGAGCTACACCTTC
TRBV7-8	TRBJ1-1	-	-	CASSSHRTGTTTEAFF	TGTGCCAGCAGCTCTCACCGGACTGGAACCACCACTGAAGCTTTCTTT
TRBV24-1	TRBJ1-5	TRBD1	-	CATSDSRQGNSNQPQHF	TGTGCCACCAGTGATAGTCGACAGGGCAATAGCAATCAGCCCCAGCATTTT
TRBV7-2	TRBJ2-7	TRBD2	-	CASSLASGGVQLYEQYF	TGTGCCAGCAGCTTAGCCAGCGGGGGGGTTCAACTCTACGAGCAGTACTTC
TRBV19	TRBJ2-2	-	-	CASSWGPQGDTGELFF	TGTGCCAGTAGTTGGGGGCCCCAGGGCGACACCGGGGAGCTGTTTTTT
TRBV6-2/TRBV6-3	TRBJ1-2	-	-	CASSYSKSYGYTF	TGTGCCAGCAGTTACTCGAAATCCTATGGCTACACCTTC
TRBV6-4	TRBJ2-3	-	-	CASSERVTDTQYF	TGTGCCAGCAGCGAAAGAGTAACAGATACGCAGTATTTT
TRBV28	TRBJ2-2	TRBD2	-	CASSLLAGGNTGELFF	TGTGCCAGCAGTTTATTAGCGGGGGGAAACACCGGGGAGCTGTTTTTT
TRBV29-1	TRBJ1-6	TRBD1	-	CSVLGKGAPYNSPLHF	TGCAGCGTACTGGGGAAGGGGGCTCCCTATAATTCACCCCTCCACTTT
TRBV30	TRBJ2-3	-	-	CAGAGAGDTQYF	TGTGCCGGCGCCGGAGCCGGAGATACGCAGTATTTT
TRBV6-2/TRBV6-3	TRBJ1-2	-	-	CASSYEGLGYGYTF	TGTGCCAGCAGTTACGAGGGACTCGGCTATGGCTACACCTTC
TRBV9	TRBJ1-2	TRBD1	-	CASSARTGPGYGYTF	TGTGCCAGCAGCGCCCGGACAGGGCCAGGCTATGGCTACACCTTC
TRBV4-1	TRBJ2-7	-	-	CASSQVTGGVNEQYF	TGCGCCAGCAGCCAAGTAACAGGGGGGGTTAACGAGCAGTACTTC
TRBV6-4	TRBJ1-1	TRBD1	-	CASSARTGGVLTEAFF	TGTGCCAGCAGTGCCAGGACAGGGGGCGTTTTGACTGAAGCTTTCTTT
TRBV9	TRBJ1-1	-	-	CASSVAPQGYTEAFF	TGTGCCAGCAGCGTAGCCCCTCAGGGATACACTGAAGCTTTCTTT
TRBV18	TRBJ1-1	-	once	CASLRGTNTEAFF	TGTGCCAGCTTAAGGGGTACGAACACTGAAGCTTTCTTT
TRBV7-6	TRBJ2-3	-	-	CASSLGAAVWTLDTQYF	TGTGCCAGCAGCTTAGGGGCGGCGGTGTGGACCCTAGATACGCAGTATTTT
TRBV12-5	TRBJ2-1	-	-	CASGLLAGLYNEQFF	TGTGCTAGTGGTTTGTTGGCAGGCCTCTACAATGAGCAGTTCTTC
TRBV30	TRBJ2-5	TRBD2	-	CAWNFPGGGKETQYF	TGTGCCTGGAACTTCCCTGGCGGGGGGAAAGAGACCCAGTACTTC
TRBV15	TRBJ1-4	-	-	CATSGMGGTNEKLFF	TGTGCCACCAGCGGCATGGGGGGGACTAATGAAAAACTGTTTTTT
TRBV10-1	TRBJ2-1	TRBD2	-	CASSTSLAGDSGNEQFF	TGCGCCAGCAGTACCAGTTTAGCGGGGGACTCGGGCAATGAGCAGTTCTTC
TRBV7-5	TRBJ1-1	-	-	CARSLPTDMNTEAFF	TGTGCCAGAAGCTTACCGACAGATATGAACACTGAAGCTTTCTTT
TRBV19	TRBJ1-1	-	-	CASSIGGAGNTEAFF	TGTGCCAGTAGTATCGGGGGGGCTGGGAACACTGAAGCTTTCTTT
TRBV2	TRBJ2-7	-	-	CASPSPGLDSYEQYF	TGTGCCAGCCCTTCCCCAGGGCTTGACTCCTACGAGCAGTACTTC
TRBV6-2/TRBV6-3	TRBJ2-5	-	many	CASSYGETQYF	TGTGCCAGCAGTTACGGGGAGACCCAGTACTTC
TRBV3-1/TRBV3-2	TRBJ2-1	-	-	CASSQGGNFNEQFF	TGTGCCAGCAGCCAAGGGGGAAACTTCAATGAGCAGTTCTTC
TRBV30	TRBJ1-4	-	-	CAWSGQPRNEKLFF	TGTGCCTGGAGCGGACAGCCCCGTAATGAAAAACTGTTTTTT
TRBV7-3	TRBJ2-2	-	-	CASSFLTGELFF	TGTGCCAGCAGTTTCCTCACCGGGGAGCTGTTTTTT
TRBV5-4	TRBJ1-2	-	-	CASSSTEGGGGYTF	TGTGCCAGCAGCTCGACAGAGGGAGGAGGTGGCTACACCTTC
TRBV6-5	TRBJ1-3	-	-	CASSYSGRETIYF	TGTGCCAGCAGTTACTCCGGACGGGAGACCATATATTTT
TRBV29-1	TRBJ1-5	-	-	CSAQVAETQHF	TGCAGCGCCCAGGTTGCGGAGACCCAGCATTTT
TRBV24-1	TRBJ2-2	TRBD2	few	CATSEGTRRSTGELFF	TGTGCCACCAGTGAGGGGACTAGGAGGAGCACCGGGGAGCTGTTTTTT
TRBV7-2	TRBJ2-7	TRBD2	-	CASSLVGLAGGGHEQYF	TGTGCCAGCAGCTTAGTAGGATTAGCGGGGGGAGGTCACGAGCAGTACTTC
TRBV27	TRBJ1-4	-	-	CASSPGTRNEKLFF	TGTGCCAGCAGTCCCGGGACACGGAATGAAAAACTGTTTTTT
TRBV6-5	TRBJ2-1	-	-	CASSRIRDTLRFF	TGTGCCAGCAGTCGTATCCGGGACACCCTTCGGTTCTTC
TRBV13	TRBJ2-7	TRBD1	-	CASSPGGSSYEQYF	TGTGCCAGCAGCCCAGGGGGCAGCTCCTACGAGCAGTACTTC
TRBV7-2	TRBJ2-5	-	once	CASSRGQDETQYF	TGTGCCAGCAGCCGGGGGCAGGACGAGACCCAGTACTTC
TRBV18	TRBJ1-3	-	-	CASSPTNSLPSGNTIYF	TGTGCCAGCTCACCGACAAACAGCCTCCCCTCTGGAAACACCATATATTTT
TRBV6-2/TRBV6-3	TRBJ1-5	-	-	CASSYRGDQPQHF	TGTGCCAGCAGTTACAGGGGGGATCAGCCCCAGCATTTT